This is a list of T cell receptor beta chains from one sample in a study of blood T cell repertoires in COVID-19. Libraries were prepared by immunoSEQ multiplex PCR; TCRdb keeps only in-frame clonotypes and omits some of them. Among fewer than 250,000 clones listed, 65% to 90% were seen once. Material for sequencing was PBMCs or T cells enriched from blood (not recorded which). These receptors originate from a woman in her forties or fifties with acute COVID-19. Both conserved end residues are part of each CDR3. The D gene is left open where the match is weak. Size is stated for part of the rows, as once, few or many counts, or as a class when the clone is expanded.

d_call j_call clone_size v_call cdr3_nt cdr3_aa
- TRBJ1-2 few TRBV14 TGTGCCAGCAGCCAAGATCGTGGGGGGGTCGGTGGCTACACCTTC CASSQDRGGVGGYTF
- TRBJ1-6 - TRBV15 TGTGCCACCAGCAGACGGCTCGACAGTAATTCACCCCTCCACTTT CATSRRLDSNSPLHF
- TRBJ1-3 - TRBV7-2 TGTGCCAGCGAAGGCGGGGGATCTGGAAACACCATATATTTT CASEGGGSGNTIYF
- TRBJ1-1 - TRBV5-1 TGCGCCAGCAGCATTGAGGGGAACACTGAAGCTTTCTTT CASSIEGNTEAFF
- TRBJ2-7 - TRBV4-3 TGCGCCAGCAGCCAAGTAGTCCCCCAGCTAGGCTCCTACGAGCAGTACTTC CASSQVVPQLGSYEQYF
TRBD1 TRBJ2-3 once TRBV29-1 TGCAGCGTTGAGGTAAGGGACAGGCCTAGCACAGATACGCAGTATTTT CSVEVRDRPSTDTQYF
TRBD1 TRBJ1-1 - TRBV6-5 TGTGCCAGCAGTTTAAGGACAGGGCCTGAGACTGAAGCTTTCTTT CASSLRTGPETEAFF
TRBD2 TRBJ2-5 - TRBV7-6 TGTGCCAGCAGCTTAGATAGGGGAGGGCAAGAGACCCAGTACTTC CASSLDRGGQETQYF
TRBD1 TRBJ2-2 - TRBV3-1/TRBV3-2 TGTGCCAGCAGCCCCTACAGGGGTCTGAACACCGGGGAGCTGTTTTTT CASSPYRGLNTGELFF
- TRBJ1-1 - TRBV19 TGTGCCAGTAGTTGGAAAGGGGGGAACACTGAAGCTTTCTTT CASSWKGGNTEAFF
TRBD1 TRBJ1-3 - TRBV6-4 TGTGCCAGCAGTGACTCGATCCCCCCCCGGACAGGGGACAATGGAAACACCATATATTTT CASSDSIPPRTGDNGNTIYF
- TRBJ2-3 once TRBV6-5 TGTGCCAGCAGTTATGGGGAGCCCACAGATACGCAGTATTTT CASSYGEPTDTQYF
TRBD1 TRBJ1-1 - TRBV5-4 TGTGCCAGCAGCGACCGACGTGAGGGGGCTACTGAAGCTTTCTTT CASSDRREGATEAFF
- TRBJ1-6 - TRBV14 TGTGCCAGCAGCCAAGCCAGGGGTCTTCTCCACTTT CASSQARGLLHF
TRBD2 TRBJ2-5 - TRBV6-5 TGTGCCAGCAGCCACGGGGGGGAAATAGAGACCCAGTACTTC CASSHGGEIETQYF
- TRBJ1-3 few TRBV29-1 TGCAGCGTTGACAGTAGCCCCTCTGGAAACACCATATATTTT CSVDSSPSGNTIYF
- TRBJ2-3 - TRBV11-2 TGTGCCAGCAGCCCTCTAAACGTAGATACGCAGTATTTT CASSPLNVDTQYF
- TRBJ1-1 - TRBV19 TGTGCCAGTAGGCCCCAGGGTGGGGAAGCTTTCTTT CASRPQGGEAFF
TRBD1 TRBJ2-7 - TRBV6-5 TGTGCCAGCAGTAGTCGGGGACAGGGGGCTGTCGAGCAGTACTTC CASSSRGQGAVEQYF
TRBD2 TRBJ2-1 - TRBV5-1 TGCGCCAGCAGCTTGGGGGCCCTAGCGGGGGGTTACAATGAGCAGTTCTTC CASSLGALAGGYNEQFF
TRBD2 TRBJ2-1 - TRBV19 TGTGCCAGTAGTTTTGGACTAGCGGGGGGTCAAGATTACAATGAGCAGTTCTTC CASSFGLAGGQDYNEQFF
- TRBJ1-1 - TRBV5-1 TGCGCCAGCAGCTTGGGTGGAGGCACTGAAGCTTTCTTT CASSLGGGTEAFF
- TRBJ2-1 - TRBV27 TGTGCCAGCAGTTCCGCCTTTGACACTTCCTACAATGAGCAGTTCTTC CASSSAFDTSYNEQFF
- TRBJ1-1 - TRBV30 TGTGCCTGGAGTGTGTCCTTAACAGAAGCTTTCTTT CAWSVSLTEAFF
- TRBJ1-6 once TRBV2 TGTGCCAGCAGTGAAGCCCCGGGACACGCTTCACCCCTCCACTTT CASSEAPGHASPLHF
- TRBJ1-5 - TRBV30 TGTGCCTGGAGTCCCTATGGGAGAGGGAACAATCAGCCCCAGCATTTT CAWSPYGRGNNQPQHF
TRBD2 TRBJ2-7 - TRBV4-3 TGCGCCAGCAGCCAAGATAGCGGGGGGGTCCCCTACGAGCAGTACTTC CASSQDSGGVPYEQYF
TRBD1 TRBJ1-6 - TRBV18 TGTGCCAGCTCACCGTTTTGGCAGGGGGATTCACCCCTCCACTTT CASSPFWQGDSPLHF
TRBD1 TRBJ1-2 - TRBV18 TGTGCCAGCTCACCACTCGACAGGGTTCACTATGGCTACACCTTC CASSPLDRVHYGYTF
TRBD2 TRBJ2-7 - TRBV5-5 TGTGCCAGCAGCTCCTCTAGCGGGGGTAGGGAGCAGTACTTC CASSSSSGGREQYF
TRBD2 TRBJ2-3 - TRBV28 TGTGCCAGCAGTCCCCATACTAGCGGGGCCACAGATACGCAGTATTTT CASSPHTSGATDTQYF
- TRBJ1-1 few TRBV3-1/TRBV3-2 TGTGCCAGCAGCAACAGGGCGCTGATGAACACTGAAGCTTTCTTT CASSNRALMNTEAFF
- TRBJ2-3 - TRBV27 TGTGCCAGCAGAACTGACAGGCTGGCCCGCACAGATACGCAGTATTTT CASRTDRLARTDTQYF
- TRBJ1-1 - TRBV27 TGTGCCAGCAGCAAAACGGGACTTACGAACACTGAAGCTTTCTTT CASSKTGLTNTEAFF
TRBD1 TRBJ1-1 - TRBV10-3 TGTGCCATCAGTCCGACAGGGGCTCGCACTGAAGCTTTCTTT CAISPTGARTEAFF